This T cell receptor beta chain was sequenced for a study of T cells after posttransplantation cyclophosphamide. General study results and limits: TRB overlap between skin or GI tissue T cells and blood was limited. Recipient CMV seropositivity and CMV reactivation strongly tracked TRB clonality. Later post-transplant blood repertoires were often dominated by donor CD8+ memory clones.

The V gene lost 5 bases and the J gene lost 6 bases, with 13 bases spanning the gap. Germline lookup yields CDR1 LNHDA and CDR2 SQIVND (reference sequence). The CDR3 contains 13 residues. As for this clone: What it binds is unknown.

Sequencing used immunoSEQ multiplex PCR; TCRdb keeps in-frame clones, though not all of them. The sample yields tens of thousands of clones, 92% seen once. The rearrangement links TRBV19 to TRBJ1-2, with TRBD1 as a possible D gene (5 bases). Sequencing was performed on PBMCs. This sequence originates from a woman in her 50s in good health and a related stem cell transplant donor. CDR3 sequence: CASSPQQGDGYTF. The DNA of the CDR3 is TGTGCCAGTAGTCCCCAGCAGGGCGATGGCTACACCTTC.